A single sample gave rise to the 20 T cell receptor beta chains below, sequenced in a study of cytomegalovirus exposure and HLA in healthy donors. 60 Vbeta and 13 Jbeta primers were used in PCR. Some clones are missing from TCRdb's copy, which holds only in-frame ones; the method was immunoSEQ multiplex PCR. The table lists about 180,000 clones, roughly 79% of them singletons. Sequencing used PBMCs. The source is a man aged 30 to 45 in good health and CMV-seronegative.

This clone came up a few times. The V gene is TRBV7-2, the J gene TRBJ1-4; 8 bases map to TRBD1. V dropped 5 bases and J dropped 6; count of bases not matched to a gene: 14. Per the germline V gene, CDR1 is SGHTA and CDR2 is FQGNSA. The CDR3 runs to 17 residues. The DNA for the CDR3 is TGTGCCAGCAGCCCCCGCCAGGGCAGGGGGCGCGATGAAAAACTGTTTTTT. Protein sequence: CASSPRQGRGRDEKLFF. Full variable domain (outside the CDR3, taken from reference TRBV7-2 and TRBJ1-4): GAGVSQSPSNKVTEKGKDVELRCDPISGHTALYWYRQSLGQGLEFLIYFQGNSAPDKSGLPSDRFSAERTGGSVSTLTIQRTQQEDSAVYLCASSPRQGRGRDEKLFFGSGTQLSVL.

The CDR3 loop reads CASIERRPPGLYTF. The CDR3 DNA reads as TGTGCCAGCATCGAGCGGCGGCCCCCTGGCCTCTACACCTTC. The rearrangement uses TRBV6-5 and TRBJ1-2, with D hard to call. Trimming pared 7 bases from V and 10 bases from J, leaving 22 bases between. CDR3 length equals 14 residues. Per germline, CDR1 MNHEY and CDR2 SVGAGI.

The chain employs TRBV5-5 and TRBJ2-1; no clear D. The germline V and J ends were trimmed by 0 bases and 4 bases, with 8 bases remaining between them. Germline CDR1 reads SGHKS; CDR2 reads YYEKEE (reference sequence). CDR3 length equals 14 residues. CDR3 region: CASSLEAVYNEQFF. In DNA, the CDR3 is TGTGCCAGCAGCTTGGAGGCGGTATACAATGAGCAGTTCTTC.

The chain links TRBV7-9 to TRBJ2-3; D may be TRBD1 (5 bases). The germline CDR1 and CDR2 sequences are SEHNR and FQNEAQ (reference sequence). Trimming left V 1 base short and J 6 bases short, with 11 bases between. The CDR3 is 14 amino acids. As DNA, the CDR3 is TGTGCCAGCAGCTTAGAGTTCAGGGATGATACGCAGTATTTT. It specifies CASSLEFRDDTQYF.

The CDR3 loop reads CASSVRQVNTEAFF. The CDR3 DNA sequence: TGTGCCAGCAGTGTGAGACAGGTGAACACTGAAGCTTTCTTT. The V and J genes are TRBV2 and TRBJ1-1; D possibly corresponds to TRBD1 (6 bases). Per the germline V gene, CDR1 is SNHLY and CDR2 is FYNNEI. The length of the CDR3 is 14 residues. The V gene lost 4 bases and the J gene lost 0 bases, with 9 bases spanning the gap.

The chain couples TRBV28 to TRBJ1-2, with 8 bases lining up with TRBD1. The J segment lost 0 bases and the V segment lost 6 bases, leaving 3 bases of the junction unmatched. CDR1 and CDR2 (germline): MDHEN, SYDVKM. The CDR3 runs to 14 residues. CDR3 nucleotides: TGTGCCAGCAGGCCAGGGGGCACTAACTATGGCTACACCTTC. This sequence encodes CASRPGGTNYGYTF.

The J gene is TRBJ1-6, the V gene TRBV30, with 10 bases fitting TRBD1. CDR3 length: 15 residues. Germline CDR1 GTSNPN, CDR2 SVGIG (reference sequence). J lost 9 bases, V lost 0 bases, and 5 bases had no gene match. CDR3 sequence: CAWSVVTGGISPLHF. The CDR3 nucleotides are TGTGCCTGGAGTGTAGTGACAGGGGGCATTTCACCCCTCCACTTT.

This chain links TRBV15 with TRBJ2-7; TRBD2 aligns across 7 bases. CDR1 is LNHNV and CDR2 is YYDKDF in the germline V gene (reference sequence). The CDR3 covers 12 residues. With V trimmed by 9 bases and J by 5 bases, 7 bases remained unmatched. CDR3 sequence (DNA): TGTGCCACGGAAGCGGGACCCAACGAGCAGTACTTC. This sequence encodes CATEAGPNEQYF.

In this sample, this clone turned up once. One end of the junction fails to match germline, which may point to a read error. This CDR3 is CAGSLGARNEQFF. For the CDR3, the DNA is TGTGCCGGCAGCTTAGGGGCCCGCAATGAGCAGTTCTTC. The chain carries TRBV7-2 and TRBJ2-1, with a possible D match to TRBD1 (5 bases). The CDR3 runs 13 residues. Germline CDR1 is SGHTA and CDR2 is FQGNSA. The variable domain in full, completed from reference TRBV7-2 and TRBJ2-1, reads GAGVSQSPSNKVTEKGKDVELRCDPISGHTALYWYRQSLGQGLEFLIYFQGNSAPDKSGLPSDRFSAERTGGSVSTLTIQRTQQEDSAVYLCAGSLGARNEQFFGPGTRLTVL.

V and J are TRBV6-5 and TRBJ1-2, with D unresolved. Germline CDR1 reads MNHEY; CDR2 reads SVGAGI. Deletions cut 6 bases from V and 1 base from J, with 15 bases between. This CDR3 contains 15 residues. The CDR3 DNA reads as TGTGCCAGCAGGAATACAGAGACGCTTAACTATGGCTACACCTTC. Amino acid sequence: CASRNTETLNYGYTF.

The chain employs TRBV10-1 and TRBJ1-4; 8 bases agree with TRBD1. The ends lost 3 bases at V and 4 bases at J; junction bases unmatched: 4. This CDR3 has 15 amino acids. Per germline, CDR1 WNHNN and CDR2 SYGVQD (reference sequence). DNA of the CDR3: TGCGCCAGCAGTGAAAGGACAGGGAGTAATGAAAAACTGTTTTTT. Amino acid sequence: CASSERTGSNEKLFF.

The sample holds one count of this clone. The rearrangement joins TRBV5-4 to TRBJ2-2; no clear D. The CDR3 loop spans 13 amino acids. Per the germline V gene, CDR1 is SGHNT and CDR2 is YYREEE (reference sequence). Trimming shortened V by 0 bases and J by 6 bases, and 6 bases separated the two germline ends. CDR3 protein: CASSLVLSGELFF. The CDR3 DNA reads TGTGCCAGCAGCTTGGTGCTATCCGGGGAGCTGTTTTTT.

CDR3 sequence reads: CASSLIPSVDTQYF. CDR3 DNA sequence: TGCGCCAGCAGCTTGATTCCTAGCGTAGATACGCAGTATTTT. V and J are TRBV5-1 and TRBJ2-3; a possible D gene is TRBD2 (6 bases). Germline lookup yields CDR1 SGHRS and CDR2 YFSETQ. CDR3 length equals 14 residues. Trimming removed 1 base from V and 5 bases from J, with 11 bases in between.

The rearrangement uses TRBV19 and TRBJ2-7, with 8 nucleotides matching TRBD2. This CDR3 is built from 15 residues. Germline V CDR1 and CDR2: LNHDA, SQIVND (reference sequence). V dropped 3 bases and J dropped 3; count of bases not matched to a gene: 7. The CDR3 nucleotides are TGTGCCAGTAGTATCCTCGCGGGGGGCCTCTACGAGCAGTACTTC. Translation: CASSILAGGLYEQYF.

The chain links TRBV6-1 to TRBJ2-3; TRBD1 aligns across 8 bases. V lost 2 bases to trimming and J lost 13 bases; unmatched junction nucleotides: 8. The germline gives CDR1 MNHNS, CDR2 SASEGT. CDR3 length equals 13 residues. CDR3: CASSERGQVTEYF. The CDR3 nucleotides read TGTGCCAGCAGTGAAAGGGGACAGGTGACGGAGTATTTT.

V gene TRBV5-1 combines with J gene TRBJ2-1, with 12 bases aligning to TRBD2. J lost 4 bases, V lost 6 bases, and 8 bases had no gene match. Germline V CDR1 and CDR2: SGHRS, YFSETQ. The CDR3 covers 16 residues. The CDR3 sequence: CASTRRGLAGYNEQFF. The CDR3 DNA follows: TGCGCCAGCACCCGGAGGGGACTAGCGGGTTACAATGAGCAGTTCTTC. Using reference TRBV5-1 and TRBJ2-1 for the parts outside the CDR3, the full variable domain is KAGVTQTPRYLIKTRGQQVTLSCSPISGHRSVSWYQQTPGQGLQFLFEYFSETQRNKGNFPGRFSGRQFSNSRSEMNVSTLELGDSALYLCASTRRGLAGYNEQFFGPGTRLTVL.

As to this clone: Other DNA sequences in the sample encode the same CDR3. The chain joins TRBV6-5 to TRBJ2-7; D might be TRBD1 (6 bases). In germline, CDR1 is MNHEY, CDR2 SVGAGI. The V gene lost 0 bases and the J gene lost 3 bases, with 6 bases spanning the gap. This CDR3 has 13 residues. CDR3 loop: CASSYSDSYEQYF. CDR3 sequence (DNA): TGTGCCAGCAGTTACTCGGACAGCTACGAGCAGTACTTC.

Only a few counts were recorded for this clone. The chain recombines TRBV30 with TRBJ1-5, with 10 bases lining up with TRBD1. Germline CDR1 and CDR2: GTSNPN and SVGIG (reference sequence). V was pared by 4 bases and J by 4 bases, with 10 bases of the junction left unmatched. This CDR3 comprises 16 residues. The CDR3, as DNA: TGTGCCTGGACGGACGGGACAGGGGCCAATAATCAGCCCCAGCATTTT. This codes for CAWTDGTGANNQPQHF. The full variable domain, completed using reference TRBV30 and TRBJ1-5, is SQTIHQWPATLVQPVGSPLSLECTVEGTSNPNLYWYRQAAGRGLQLLFYSVGIGQISSEVPQNLSASRPQDRQFILSSKKLLLSDSGFYLCAWTDGTGANNQPQHFGDGTRLSIL.

The chain recombines TRBV7-9 with TRBJ1-1; 9 nucleotides match TRBD1. V shed 1 base, J shed 1 base, and the junction held 7 bases outside the gene matches. CDR3 length: 17 amino acids. The germline V gene has CDR1 SEHNR and CDR2 FQNEAQ (reference sequence). The CDR3 is CASSLVVTGQGNTEAFF. The DNA for the CDR3 is TGTGCCAGCAGCTTAGTAGTAACGGGACAGGGGAACACTGAAGCTTTCTTT.

In this sample, this clone turned up once. This chain's CDR3 is CATREGSYEQYF. The CDR3 coding sequence is TGTGCCACGAGGGAAGGGTCCTACGAGCAGTACTTC. The V and J genes are TRBV2 and TRBJ2-7; maybe TRBD2 (5 bases). The CDR3 length is 12 residues. The V and J ends lost 10 bases and 1 base respectively, with 11 bases between them. Germline V gene lookup returns CDR1 SNHLY and CDR2 FYNNEI.